Listed here are 10 T cell receptor beta chains from one sample, sequenced in a study of patients and donors after allogeneic stem cell transplantation. TCRdb reprocessed the RT-PCR reads with MiXCR, giving one entry per CDR3 protein. Seen here are about 960,000 distinct CDR3 sequences, more than 15% observed once, and the top ten hold 6%. The specimen sequenced was blood, either unsorted or a sorted T cell fraction (not recorded which). The receptor set was obtained from a human donor who was either an allogeneic HSCT recipient or a stem cell or donor lymphocyte infusion donor (not recorded which). It is not recorded whose cells these are; they may come from a transplant donor.

The sample holds many counts of this clonotype. This chain connects TRBV12-3 or TRBV12-4 to TRBJ2-7, with 7 bases identical to TRBD2. The CDR3 loop spans 14 amino acids. Trimming took 7 bases from V and 5 from J; bases not matched to a gene: 11. The CDR3 sequence: CASTLGAGAHEQYF. In DNA, the CDR3 is TGTGCCAGCACCCTAGGGGCGGGAGCCCACGAGCAGTACTTC.

This chain joins TRBV5-4 and TRBJ2-1, with 8 nucleotides matching TRBD1. Trimming took 0 bases from V and 6 from J; bases not matched to a gene: 11. CDR1 and CDR2 (germline): SGHNT, YYREEE (reference sequence). This CDR3 contains 17 residues. The CDR3 DNA reads TGTGCCAGCAGCTTGGGGACAGGGATTGAACTACGCAATGAGCAGTTCTTC. Translating it yields CASSLGTGIELRNEQFF.

The chain is built from TRBV4-3 and TRBJ2-3, with D possibly being TRBD2 (5 bases). Deletions cut 0 bases from V and 2 bases from J, with 12 bases between. Looked up from germline, CDR1 is LGHNA and CDR2 is YSLEER. The CDR3 spans 16 residues. The CDR3 DNA reads TGCGCCAGCAGCCAAGAAGGGAGTCATTACACAGATACGCAGTATTTT. Protein product: CASSQEGSHYTDTQYF.

This clonotype showed up just a few times. The chain couples TRBV2 to TRBJ2-5; 13 bases map to TRBD2. Germline-derived CDR1 and CDR2 are SNHLY and FYNNEI. With 6 bases clipped from V and 4 bases from J, the junction kept 8 bases outside the gene matches. This CDR3 region has 16 residues. The CDR3 bases are TGTGCCAGCAGAGGGACTAGCGGGACTAGAGGAGAGACCCAGTACTTC. This codes for CASRGTSGTRGETQYF.

In its sample, this clonotype was seen a few times. CDR3 sequence: CASSLIPPGGYNEQFF. The DNA of the CDR3 is TGTGCCAGCAGTTTAATCCCCCCCGGGGGCTACAATGAGCAGTTCTTC. The chain uses TRBV12-3 or TRBV12-4 and TRBJ2-1, with a tentative D call TRBD2 (6 bases). The CDR3 extends over 16 amino acids. V dropped 2 bases and J dropped 3 bases, with 14 bases sitting between them.

V usage is TRBV9 and J usage is TRBJ2-1; the match to TRBD2 covers 14 bases. This CDR3 has 19 residues. The J segment lost 8 bases and the V segment lost 0 bases, leaving 13 bases of the junction unmatched. Per germline, CDR1 SGDLS and CDR2 YYNGEE. The CDR3 bases are TGTGCCAGCAGCGTAGGACTAGCGGGGGGGCTAGCGTCATACCATGAGCAGTTCTTC. Translated: CASSVGLAGGLASYHEQFF.

J is TRBJ2-3 and V is TRBV9; 7 bases line up with TRBD2. The J segment lost 6 bases and the V segment lost 2 bases, leaving 3 bases of the junction unmatched. The germline V gene encodes CDR1 SGDLS and CDR2 YYNGEE. The CDR3 loop spans 13 amino acids. CDR3 protein: CASSVGRADTQYF. The CDR3, as DNA: TGTGCCAGCAGCGTTGGGAGGGCGGATACGCAGTATTTT.

The chain has TRBV29-1 and TRBJ2-3, with D uncertain. V lost 5 bases and J lost 5, with 11 bases in between. This CDR3 comprises 12 residues. Germline CDR1 SQVTM, CDR2 ANQGSEA. This CDR3 is CSVRVSLDTQYF. In DNA form, the CDR3 reads TGCAGCGTTCGGGTTTCGCTAGATACGCAGTATTTT.

The table lists this clonotype with many counts. V and J are TRBV9 and TRBJ2-7; D is uncertain. V lost 3 bases and J 0 bases, leaving 13 bases between the germline ends. CDR3 size: 15 residues. CDR1 is SGDLS, CDR2 YYNGEE, per germline. This CDR3 reads CASSGLSDPSYEQYF. The CDR3 DNA is TGTGCCAGCAGCGGCCTCTCAGACCCCTCCTACGAGCAGTACTTC.

This clonotype was seen just once. The chain joins TRBV5-1 to TRBJ2-5; 12 bases agree with TRBD2. Germline assignment: CDR1 SGHRS and CDR2 YFSETQ. This CDR3 contains 16 residues. After removal of 4 bases from V and 2 bases from J, the junction contained 6 bases not matched to a gene. The CDR3 DNA reads TGCGCCAGCAGCCGAGCGACTAGCGGGGGACAAGAGACCCAGTACTTC. It is translated as CASSRATSGGQETQYF.